The text below deals with one T cell receptor (beta chain). Its antigen is unknown. The CDR3 is 15 amino acids. The germline V gene encodes CDR1 MNHEY and CDR2 SMNVEV (reference sequence). Trimming removed 5 bases at V and 0 bases at J, with 11 bases between. The authors prepared the TCRbeta library with unique molecular identifiers. TCRdb processed the PCR reads anew with MiXCR; each CDR3 protein has one entry. There are over 400,000 distinct CDR3 sequences in the sample; around 46% occur only once, and about 30% lies in the top ten. The data derive from a study of T-cell reconstitution after alpha-beta-depleted transplantation in children. Study outcomes and limitations: Counts and diversity of T cells one year after transplant came mostly from newly produced T cells. Several hundred expanded graft clones reportedly supplied alpha-beta T cells about two months after transplant. There were some patients whose high TCRbeta diversity at day 60 came from surviving recipient T cells and thymic progenitors.

This specimen was PBMCs, taken before TCRalphabeta/CD19-depleted stem cell transplant. The sequence derives from a girl aged 2 to 10 with aplastic anemia, due to receive a stem cell transplant. The genes are TRBV27 and TRBJ2-1; D remains ambiguous. CDR3 loop: CASSPVGRSYNEQFF. The CDR3 region has the DNA TGTGCCAGCAGTCCTGTAGGGCGCTCCTACAATGAGCAGTTCTTC.